A selection of T cell receptor beta chains follows, all from one sample in a study of cytomegalovirus exposure and HLA in healthy donors. Data came from immunoSEQ multiplex PCR; TCRdb stores just in-frame clones and leaves some out. The repertoire holds 75,000 to 90,000 clones, roughly 80% seen once, with roughly a fifth in the top ten. Material for sequencing was PBMCs. The receptors stem from a woman aged 40 to 49 in good health and CMV-seropositive. Both conserved end residues are part of each CDR3. The D gene is left open where the match is weak. Clone size is stated in some rows and not others, as once, few, many or a class when expanded.

TRBJ1-5	few	.	TRBV10-3	CAISESMGQPQHF	TGTGCCATCAGTGAGTCGATGGGCCAGCCCCAGCATTTT
TRBJ2-5	.	.	TRBV14	CASSQAQGNPQETQYF	TGTGCCAGCAGCCAAGCCCAGGGGAACCCACAAGAGACCCAGTACTTC
TRBJ2-1	.	TRBD1	TRBV7-7	CASSRGQGGNNEQFF	TGTGCCAGCAGCCGGGGACAGGGAGGGAACAATGAGCAGTTCTTC
TRBJ2-5	.	.	TRBV5-4	CASSYGGGSETQYF	TGTGCCAGCAGCTACGGCGGGGGCTCGGAGACCCAGTACTTC
TRBJ2-7	once	.	TRBV28	CASSTRQDRDEQYF	TGTGCCAGCAGTACACGACAGGATCGCGACGAGCAGTACTTC
TRBJ2-2	.	.	TRBV7-3	CASSPGPSTGELFF	TGTGCCAGCAGCCCCGGTCCCTCCACCGGGGAGCTGTTTTTT
TRBJ1-5	.	TRBD1	TRBV5-8	CASRLRDRDYSNQPQHF	TGTGCCAGCAGGTTAAGGGACAGAGATTATAGCAATCAGCCCCAGCATTTT
TRBJ2-1	.	TRBD1	TRBV29-1	CSVEGRTGSYNEQFF	TGCAGCGTTGAAGGGAGGACAGGGTCCTACAATGAGCAGTTCTTC
TRBJ2-1	few	TRBD2	TRBV6-1	CAISAASGDVNEQFF	TGTGCCATCAGTGCGGCTAGCGGGGACGTCAATGAGCAGTTCTTC
TRBJ2-1	.	.	TRBV10-3	CATWGPLYNEQFF	TGTGCCACCTGGGGCCCTCTGTACAATGAGCAGTTCTTC
TRBJ1-2	.	.	TRBV5-1	CASSLGQNGYTF	TGCGCCAGCAGCTTGGGACAGAATGGCTACACCTTC
TRBJ2-2	.	TRBD2	TRBV7-9	CASRRSGGVYTGELFF	TGTGCCAGCAGACGTAGCGGGGGGGTTTACACCGGGGAGCTGTTTTTT
TRBJ1-2	.	.	TRBV7-8	CASSFDGPSRGYGYTF	TGTGCCAGCAGCTTCGATGGACCGAGCCGAGGGTATGGCTACACCTTC
TRBJ1-5	.	.	TRBV19	CASSIDLRVDQPQHF	TGTGCCAGTAGTATAGATCTCAGGGTTGATCAGCCCCAGCATTTT
TRBJ2-5	once	.	TRBV28	CASSRKGQGRGETQYF	TGTGCCAGCAGTCGAAAAGGGCAGGGGAGGGGAGAGACCCAGTACTTC
TRBJ2-3	.	.	TRBV27	CASSFLRKQGGTQYF	TGTGCCAGCAGTTTCCTCCGGAAACAGGGCGGTACGCAGTATTTT
TRBJ2-7	.	.	TRBV5-6	CASSFDSYEQYF	TGTGCCAGCAGCTTTGACAGCTACGAGCAGTACTTC
TRBJ1-1	once	.	TRBV6-1	CASSVGRDTEAFF	TGTGCCAGCAGTGTCGGCAGGGATACTGAAGCTTTCTTT
TRBJ2-5	few	TRBD2	TRBV7-9	CASSVAGGRQETQYF	TGTGCCAGCAGCGTAGCGGGGGGGCGGCAAGAGACCCAGTACTTC
TRBJ1-6	few	.	TRBV27	CASSFGFFPVEGTDSPLHF	TGTGCCAGCAGTTTTGGGTTTTTTCCGGTCGAGGGAACCGATTCACCCCTCCACTTT
TRBJ2-1	.	TRBD1	TRBV6-1	CASSEEGTGFPNEQFF	TGTGCCAGCAGTGAAGAAGGGACAGGGTTCCCCAATGAGCAGTTCTTC
TRBJ2-2	once	TRBD1	TRBV5-1	CASSLFAGGTGELFF	TGCGCCAGCAGCTTGTTTGCAGGGGGCACCGGGGAGCTGTTTTTT
TRBJ2-1	.	TRBD2	TRBV11-3	CASSLRGLAGGSYNEQFF	TGTGCCAGCAGCTTGAGGGGACTAGCGGGGGGGTCCTACAATGAGCAGTTCTTC
TRBJ2-7	once	TRBD1	TRBV5-1	CASSLGDRDSYEQYF	TGCGCCAGCAGCTTGGGGGACAGGGATTCCTACGAGCAGTACTTC
TRBJ1-1	.	.	TRBV7-8	CASSIRQNVEAFF	TGTGCCAGCAGCATCCGACAGAACGTTGAAGCTTTCTTT
TRBJ1-2	once	TRBD1	TRBV6-1	CASSYGTGEGYTF	TGTGCCAGCAGTTATGGGACAGGGGAAGGCTACACCTTC
TRBJ1-5	.	.	TRBV6-1	CASSEDIGGNQPQHF	TGTGCCAGCAGTGAAGACATAGGGGGCAATCAGCCCCAGCATTTT
TRBJ2-1	.	TRBD2	TRBV25-1	CASRVAGGNNEQFF	TGTGCCAGCAGAGTAGCGGGAGGAAACAATGAGCAGTTCTTC
TRBJ2-1	.	.	TRBV5-1	CASSEQSGGAPYNEQFF	TGCGCCAGCAGCGAACAAAGTGGGGGGGCGCCTTACAATGAGCAGTTCTTC
TRBJ1-1	.	.	TRBV9	CASSVGEQQGGTEAFF	TGTGCCAGCAGCGTAGGTGAACAACAGGGCGGCACTGAAGCTTTCTTT
TRBJ2-3	.	TRBD2	TRBV29-1	CSVGTSGTASTDTQYF	TGCAGCGTTGGTACTAGCGGGACGGCTAGCACAGATACGCAGTATTTT
TRBJ2-1	.	TRBD2	TRBV7-2	CASSPTSGSWVEQFF	TGTGCCAGCAGCCCGACTAGCGGGAGTTGGGTTGAGCAGTTCTTC
TRBJ2-2	few	TRBD1	TRBV15	CATSREAGQGWTGELFF	TGTGCCACCAGCAGAGAAGCCGGACAGGGGTGGACCGGGGAGCTGTTTTTT
TRBJ1-1	.	.	TRBV25-1	CASSGWSGWGTGDTEAFF	TGTGCCAGCAGTGGGTGGAGCGGGTGGGGGACGGGGGACACTGAAGCTTTCTTT
TRBJ1-5	.	.	TRBV15	CATSRGYSGADQPQHF	TGTGCCACCAGCAGAGGTTACAGCGGCGCGGATCAGCCCCAGCATTTT
TRBJ1-1	.	.	TRBV15	CATSRDWGGSGTEAFF	TGTGCCACCAGCAGAGATTGGGGGGGCAGCGGCACTGAAGCTTTCTTT
TRBJ2-7	.	.	TRBV4-1	CASSQVGRLYEQYF	TGCGCCAGCAGCCAAGTCGGCAGACTCTACGAGCAGTACTTC
TRBJ2-1	.	TRBD1	TRBV5-1	CASSHRTGAYNEQFF	TGCGCCAGCAGCCACAGAACAGGGGCTTACAATGAGCAGTTCTTC
TRBJ2-1	.	.	TRBV5-4	CASSPRSGGNYNEQFF	TGTGCCAGCAGCCCCCGATCTGGGGGGAATTACAATGAGCAGTTCTTC
TRBJ2-2	.	TRBD2	TRBV30	CAWSAQLAGGPGGELFF	TGTGCCTGGAGTGCCCAACTAGCGGGGGGGCCGGGCGGGGAGCTGTTTTTT
TRBJ1-2	.	TRBD1	TRBV2	CASRAGTDKNYGYTF	TGTGCCAGCAGGGCCGGGACAGATAAGAACTATGGCTACACCTTC
TRBJ2-1	.	.	TRBV27	CASSLYQYNEQFF	TGTGCCAGCAGTTTATATCAGTACAATGAGCAGTTCTTC
TRBJ2-1	.	TRBD1	TRBV30	CACPGTGVRGSSYNEQFF	TGTGCCTGCCCCGGGACAGGGGTGCGGGGGAGCTCCTACAATGAGCAGTTCTTC
TRBJ2-6	.	.	TRBV7-8	CASSLGSFSGANVLTF	TGTGCCAGCAGCTTAGGGAGTTTCTCTGGGGCCAACGTCCTGACTTTC
TRBJ1-2	few	.	TRBV4-1	CASSQVGSVTNYGYTF	TGCGCCAGCAGCCAAGTAGGCAGCGTAACTAACTATGGCTACACCTTC
TRBJ1-2	.	.	TRBV19	CASSPGNYGYTF	TGTGCCAGTAGCCCAGGAAACTATGGCTACACCTTC
TRBJ1-4	.	.	TRBV6-4	CASSDTEKLFF	TGTGCCAGCAGTGATACAGAAAAACTGTTTTTT
TRBJ1-1	.	.	TRBV5-4	CASSRKGGQNTEAFF	TGTGCCAGCAGCCGAAAAGGGGGACAGAACACTGAAGCTTTCTTT
TRBJ1-5	.	.	TRBV28	CASMEGGYLSNQPQHF	TGTGCCAGCATGGAGGGGGGGTACCTTAGCAATCAGCCCCAGCATTTT
TRBJ2-5	.	TRBD1	TRBV5-1	CASSRGGQGGETQYF	TGCGCCAGCAGCAGGGGGGGACAGGGAGGAGAGACCCAGTACTTC
TRBJ1-1	once	.	TRBV30	CAWSEDSEAFF	TGTGCCTGGAGTGAGGACAGCGAAGCTTTCTTT
TRBJ1-2	few	TRBD1	TRBV6-5	CASGNTGDGYTF	TGTGCCAGCGGTAACACAGGGGATGGCTACACCTTC
TRBJ1-2	few	.	TRBV6-5	CASSLGGDPNYGYTF	TGTGCCAGCAGCCTCGGCGGGGATCCAAACTATGGCTACACCTTC
TRBJ1-1	once	.	TRBV6-1	CASSEAGQAKPEAFF	TGTGCCAGCAGTGAAGCGGGACAAGCAAAGCCTGAAGCTTTCTTT
TRBJ1-5	.	.	TRBV6-1	CASSAGREFGGNQPQHF	TGTGCCAGCAGTGCGGGAAGGGAATTCGGTGGCAATCAGCCCCAGCATTTT
TRBJ1-6	few	TRBD1	TRBV11-2	CASRDGTANNSPLHF	TGTGCCAGCAGGGACGGGACAGCAAATAATTCACCCCTCCACTTT
TRBJ2-1	.	.	TRBV5-6	CASSRKDRDYNEQFF	TGTGCCAGCAGCCGAAAAGACAGAGACTACAATGAGCAGTTCTTC
TRBJ2-5	.	.	TRBV11-2	CASSLVRGFGQTQYF	TGTGCCAGCAGCTTAGTTCGGGGGTTCGGACAGACCCAGTACTTC
TRBJ2-3	.	TRBD1	TRBV4-1	CASSESGGHTDTQYF	TGCGCCAGCAGCGAGTCAGGGGGCCACACAGATACGCAGTATTTT